The rows below give T cell receptor beta chains drawn from one sample of a study of identical twins. TCRdb ran MiXCR on the 5' RACE reads and lists one entry per CDR3 protein. The table includes 550,000 to 700,000 distinct CDR3 sequences, 9.6% detected once. The same data also went into a second study, on yellow fever vaccine responses in identical twins.

Specimen: PBMCs. The receptor source for this set is a young woman in good health. Both conserved end residues are part of each CDR3. The order of the fields is J gene, clone size, V gene, CDR3 protein. Some rows mark clone size as missing; the rest say once, few, many or name a class of expanded clone.

j_call: TRBJ2-1
clone_size: .
v_call: TRBV6-1
cdr3_aa: CASSVAGLYNEQFF

j_call: TRBJ1-3
clone_size: .
v_call: TRBV7-2
cdr3_aa: CASSLTGRAGNTIYF

j_call: TRBJ2-1
clone_size: few
v_call: TRBV20-1
cdr3_aa: CSARGRDRGVNEQFF

j_call: TRBJ2-4
clone_size: .
v_call: TRBV10-3
cdr3_aa: CAISESNGNIQYF

j_call: TRBJ2-2
clone_size: few
v_call: TRBV4-3
cdr3_aa: CASSQDWMGGSTGELFF

j_call: TRBJ2-1
clone_size: .
v_call: TRBV12-3/TRBV12-4
cdr3_aa: CASSLELDNEQFF

j_call: TRBJ1-2
clone_size: few
v_call: TRBV7-9
cdr3_aa: CASTQGAQNYGYTF

j_call: TRBJ2-3
clone_size: .
v_call: TRBV5-1
cdr3_aa: CASKKEETSTDTQYF

j_call: TRBJ2-7
clone_size: .
v_call: TRBV2
cdr3_aa: CASSEYAGVNYEQYF

j_call: TRBJ2-3
clone_size: .
v_call: TRBV10-3
cdr3_aa: CAISASSGVLTDTQYF

j_call: TRBJ2-5
clone_size: few
v_call: TRBV4-1
cdr3_aa: CASSQESRGRPYF

j_call: TRBJ1-1
clone_size: few
v_call: TRBV12-3/TRBV12-4
cdr3_aa: CASDDGQGALRTEAFF

j_call: TRBJ2-3
clone_size: .
v_call: TRBV18
cdr3_aa: CASSPLSGVLDTQYF

j_call: TRBJ2-5
clone_size: many
v_call: TRBV29-1
cdr3_aa: CSVRPGTGGGETQYF

j_call: TRBJ1-1
clone_size: many
v_call: TRBV12-3/TRBV12-4
cdr3_aa: CASSSDRGGEAFF

j_call: TRBJ2-3
clone_size: many
v_call: TRBV11-1
cdr3_aa: CASSSPSIDRGSSTDTQYF

j_call: TRBJ2-5
clone_size: .
v_call: TRBV6-2/TRBV6-3
cdr3_aa: CASSYYGPGTQYF

j_call: TRBJ2-3
clone_size: .
v_call: TRBV7-8
cdr3_aa: CASSLAWTSGRVDTQYF

j_call: TRBJ2-4
clone_size: .
v_call: TRBV29-1
cdr3_aa: CSVGVTAKNIQYF

j_call: TRBJ2-3
clone_size: many
v_call: TRBV15
cdr3_aa: CATSRNFGTDTQYF

j_call: TRBJ2-7
clone_size: few
v_call: TRBV11-2
cdr3_aa: CASSLEGWSINHEQYF

j_call: TRBJ1-1
clone_size: many
v_call: TRBV5-5
cdr3_aa: CASSLVPRDTEAFF

j_call: TRBJ2-6
clone_size: .
v_call: TRBV10-3
cdr3_aa: CATRTGPSSGANVLTF

j_call: TRBJ1-5
clone_size: few
v_call: TRBV20-1
cdr3_aa: CSAWAYSNQPQHF

j_call: TRBJ2-1
clone_size: few
v_call: TRBV7-9
cdr3_aa: CASRGGDRNEQFF

j_call: TRBJ2-3
clone_size: .
v_call: TRBV20-1
cdr3_aa: CSAPSAEPSTDTQYF

j_call: TRBJ2-1
clone_size: .
v_call: TRBV6-8
cdr3_aa: CASRTSWAKKREVSYNEQFF

j_call: TRBJ2-1
clone_size: .
v_call: TRBV7-8
cdr3_aa: CASSSSHDNEQFF

j_call: TRBJ2-1
clone_size: few
v_call: TRBV23-1
cdr3_aa: CASRQGHHYNEQFF

j_call: TRBJ1-3
clone_size: many
v_call: TRBV29-1
cdr3_aa: CSVNPVGSGNTIYF

j_call: TRBJ2-7
clone_size: .
v_call: TRBV6-2/TRBV6-3
cdr3_aa: CASSYSGLAGVEQYF

j_call: TRBJ2-7
clone_size: few
v_call: TRBV9
cdr3_aa: CASSPPPSGGIAYEQYF

j_call: TRBJ1-5
clone_size: many
v_call: TRBV12-3/TRBV12-4
cdr3_aa: CASSLQNRGNQPQHF

j_call: TRBJ1-6
clone_size: few
v_call: TRBV9
cdr3_aa: CASSVRGSNSPLHF

j_call: TRBJ2-3
clone_size: many
v_call: TRBV29-1
cdr3_aa: CSVEGRGKTQKPTTTDTQYF

j_call: TRBJ2-3
clone_size: many
v_call: TRBV6-1
cdr3_aa: CASSATPGQGTDTQYF

j_call: TRBJ2-5
clone_size: .
v_call: TRBV7-3
cdr3_aa: CASSSGWGPQETQYF

j_call: TRBJ2-5
clone_size: few
v_call: TRBV19
cdr3_aa: CASSRPQGQETQYF

j_call: TRBJ2-7
clone_size: .
v_call: TRBV20-1
cdr3_aa: CSAYPDDRDYEQYF

j_call: TRBJ2-3
clone_size: few
v_call: TRBV7-3
cdr3_aa: CASNVNPASDTQYF

j_call: TRBJ2-7
clone_size: .
v_call: TRBV7-6
cdr3_aa: CASSSSGGGEQYF

j_call: TRBJ2-5
clone_size: few
v_call: TRBV4-2
cdr3_aa: CASSHLRLAGTDQETQYF

j_call: TRBJ2-2
clone_size: many
v_call: TRBV4-2
cdr3_aa: CASSQDLGGQRPGELFF

j_call: TRBJ2-1
clone_size: few
v_call: TRBV7-9
cdr3_aa: CASSLGAGSFNEQFF

j_call: TRBJ2-7
clone_size: .
v_call: TRBV28
cdr3_aa: CASSFNSWGWRYF

j_call: TRBJ2-7
clone_size: few
v_call: TRBV10-3
cdr3_aa: CAISESGIHEQYF

j_call: TRBJ2-5
clone_size: many
v_call: TRBV6-5
cdr3_aa: CASSTAGETQYF

j_call: TRBJ2-2
clone_size: few
v_call: TRBV7-2
cdr3_aa: CASSLSPLAAAGELFF

j_call: TRBJ2-3
clone_size: many
v_call: TRBV7-3
cdr3_aa: CASSLRDTVTDTQYF

j_call: TRBJ2-3
clone_size: many
v_call: TRBV20-1
cdr3_aa: CSARDNGNTDTQYF